This T cell receptor beta chain was sequenced in a study of monozygotic twins with inflammatory bowel disease. Findings and limits, study-wide: With others, IBD patients shared fewer clonotypes than healthy twins did, especially with disease activity. Among IBD patients, TCRbeta diversity (inverse Simpson) was lower than in healthy co-twins.

Turning to this clonotype: The target antigen is unknown.

Looked up from germline, CDR1 is MNHEY and CDR2 is SVGAGI. The CDR3 totals 13 residues. Both the TCRalpha cDNA and the TCRbeta cDNA were taken through two nested PCRs, lasting about 17 and 10 cycles. TCRdb reworked the 5' RACE reads into one entry per CDR3 protein, no DNA. This repertoire includes approximately 200,000 distinct CDR3 sequences. The chain is built from TRBV6-5 and TRBJ2-3. This clonotype originated in a human donor with ulcerative colitis or Crohn's disease, or a healthy co-twin of an affected twin (not recorded which). The sample consisted of blood. The CDR3 reads CASRQDGTDTQYF.